The clone carrying this T cell receptor (beta chain) was seen just once. The sample comes from a study of blood T cell repertoires in COVID-19. Study at large: Sites across the United States, Italy and Spain contributed samples from acute and convalescent COVID-19. From T cells, B-cell-depleted T cells, or PBMCs came the material, which was cDNA or gDNA.

Germline loops: CDR1 SGHRS, CDR2 YFSETQ. The CDR3 sequence is 15 residues long. Trimming shortened V by 0 bases and J by 2 bases, and 12 bases separated the two germline ends. In the original workflow: It was from reference gene primer amplification that nucleated cell counts were estimated. Clones were read by immunoSEQ multiplex PCR, and TCRdb kept only the in-frame ones, dropping some. The DNA was the basis for D and trimming; V, J and clone size are from that table. The sample lists 140,000 to 150,000 clones; roughly 87% were seen once. What was sequenced was peripheral blood. This receptor was obtained from a man aged 65 to 85 with acute or convalescent COVID-19. This sequence joins TRBV5-1 and TRBJ2-7; weak D call: TRBD2 (6 bases). The CDR3 sequence is CASSLVPGEAYEQYF. Written as DNA, the CDR3 is TGCGCCAGCAGCTTGGTTCCCGGGGAGGCCTACGAGCAGTACTTC. The variable domain in full, with the rest retrieved from reference TRBV5-1 and TRBJ2-7, is KAGVTQTPRYLIKTRGQQVTLSCSPISGHRSVSWYQQTPGQGLQFLFEYFSETQRNKGNFPGRFSGRQFSNSRSEMNVSTLELGDSALYLCASSLVPGEAYEQYFGPGTRLTVT.